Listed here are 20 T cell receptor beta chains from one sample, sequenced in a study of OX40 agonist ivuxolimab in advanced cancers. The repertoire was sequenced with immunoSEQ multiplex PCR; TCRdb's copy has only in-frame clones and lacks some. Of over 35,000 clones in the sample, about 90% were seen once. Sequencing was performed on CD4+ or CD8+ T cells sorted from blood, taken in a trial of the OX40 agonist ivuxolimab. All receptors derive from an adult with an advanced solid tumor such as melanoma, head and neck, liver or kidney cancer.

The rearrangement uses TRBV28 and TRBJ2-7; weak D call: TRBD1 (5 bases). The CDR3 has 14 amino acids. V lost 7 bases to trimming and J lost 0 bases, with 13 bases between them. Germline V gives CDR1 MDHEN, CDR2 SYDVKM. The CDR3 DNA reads TGTGCCAGCACCAATGGACACAACTCCTACGAGCAGTACTTC. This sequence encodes CASTNGHNSYEQYF.

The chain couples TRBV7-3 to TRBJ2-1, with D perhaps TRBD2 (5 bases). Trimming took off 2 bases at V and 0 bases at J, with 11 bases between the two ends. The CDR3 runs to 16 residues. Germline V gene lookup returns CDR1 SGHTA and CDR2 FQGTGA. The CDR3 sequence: CASSLGTGSSYNEQFF. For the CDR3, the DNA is TGTGCCAGCAGCTTAGGAACGGGGAGCTCCTACAATGAGCAGTTCTTC.

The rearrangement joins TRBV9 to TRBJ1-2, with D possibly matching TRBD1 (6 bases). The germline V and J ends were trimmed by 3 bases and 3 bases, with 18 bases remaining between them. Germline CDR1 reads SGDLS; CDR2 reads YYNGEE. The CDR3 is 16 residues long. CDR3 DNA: TGTGCCAGCAGCGACCCGATAGTGACAGGCGACTATGGCTACACCTTC. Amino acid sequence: CASSDPIVTGDYGYTF.

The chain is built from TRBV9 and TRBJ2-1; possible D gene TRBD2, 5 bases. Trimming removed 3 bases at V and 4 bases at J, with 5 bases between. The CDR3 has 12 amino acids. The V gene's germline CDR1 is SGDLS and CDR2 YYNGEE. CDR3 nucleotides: TGTGCCAGCAGCGGACTATACAATGAGCAGTTCTTC. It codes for CASSGLYNEQFF.

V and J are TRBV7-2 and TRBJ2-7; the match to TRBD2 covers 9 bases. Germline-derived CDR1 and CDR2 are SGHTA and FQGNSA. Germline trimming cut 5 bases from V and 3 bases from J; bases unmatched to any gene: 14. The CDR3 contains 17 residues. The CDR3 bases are TGTGCCAGCAGCCAATACCCCACCGGGACTAGCATCTACGAGCAGTACTTC. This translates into CASSQYPTGTSIYEQYF.

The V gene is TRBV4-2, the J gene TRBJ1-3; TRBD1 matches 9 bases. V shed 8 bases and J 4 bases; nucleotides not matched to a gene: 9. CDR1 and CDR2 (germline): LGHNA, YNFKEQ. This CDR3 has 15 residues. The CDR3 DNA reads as TGTGCCAGCCTCAAGGACAGGGGAGCCGGAAACACCATATATTTT. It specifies CASLKDRGAGNTIYF.

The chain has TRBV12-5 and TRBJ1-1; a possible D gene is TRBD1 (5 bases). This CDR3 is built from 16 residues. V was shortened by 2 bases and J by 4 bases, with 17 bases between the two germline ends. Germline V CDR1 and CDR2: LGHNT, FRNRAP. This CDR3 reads CASGLFNRGFSTEAFF. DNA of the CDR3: TGTGCTAGTGGTTTGTTTAACCGGGGGTTTAGCACTGAAGCTTTCTTT.

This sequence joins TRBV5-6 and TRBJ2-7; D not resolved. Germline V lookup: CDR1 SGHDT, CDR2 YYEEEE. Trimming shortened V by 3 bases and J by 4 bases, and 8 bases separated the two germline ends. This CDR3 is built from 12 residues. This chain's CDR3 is CASSSFSYEQYF. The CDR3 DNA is TGTGCCAGCAGCTCCTTCTCTTACGAGCAGTACTTC.

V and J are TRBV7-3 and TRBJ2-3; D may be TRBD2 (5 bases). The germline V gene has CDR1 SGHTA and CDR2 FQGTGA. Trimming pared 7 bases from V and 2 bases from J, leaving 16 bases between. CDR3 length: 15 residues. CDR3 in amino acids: CASTPEGRATDTQYF. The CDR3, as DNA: TGTGCCAGCACCCCTGAAGGGCGGGCCACAGATACGCAGTATTTT.

CDR3 sequence (DNA): TGTGCCTGGGGACCGTTAGCGGGGGGGCCAGATACGCAGTATTTT. Its protein product is CAWGPLAGGPDTQYF. This sequence joins TRBV30 and TRBJ2-3, with 11 positions matching TRBD2. The CDR3 contains 15 residues. The ends lost 5 bases at V and 4 bases at J; junction bases unmatched: 8. The germline gives CDR1 GTSNPN, CDR2 SVGIG (reference sequence). The variable domain in full, completed from reference TRBV30 and TRBJ2-3, reads SQTIHQWPATLVQPVGSPLSLECTVEGTSNPNLYWYRQAAGRGLQLLFYSVGIGQISSEVPQNLSASRPQDRQFILSSKKLLLSDSGFYLCAWGPLAGGPDTQYFGPGTRLTVL.

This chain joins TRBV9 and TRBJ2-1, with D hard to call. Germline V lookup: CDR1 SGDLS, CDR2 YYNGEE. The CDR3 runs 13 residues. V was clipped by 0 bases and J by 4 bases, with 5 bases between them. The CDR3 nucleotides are TGTGCCAGCAGCGTAGATGTGTACAATGAGCAGTTCTTC. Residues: CASSVDVYNEQFF.

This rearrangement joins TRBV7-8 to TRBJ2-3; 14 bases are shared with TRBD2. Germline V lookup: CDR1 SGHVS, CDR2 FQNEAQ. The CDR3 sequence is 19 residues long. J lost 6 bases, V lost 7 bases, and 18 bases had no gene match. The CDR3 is CASTSYGTSGSWAPDTQYF. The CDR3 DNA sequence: TGTGCCAGCACCTCCTACGGGACTAGCGGGAGTTGGGCCCCGGATACGCAGTATTTT.

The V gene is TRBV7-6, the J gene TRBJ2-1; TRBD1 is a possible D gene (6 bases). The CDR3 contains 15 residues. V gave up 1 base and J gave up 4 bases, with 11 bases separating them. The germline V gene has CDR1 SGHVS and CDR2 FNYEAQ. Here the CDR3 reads CASSLETGQYNEQFF. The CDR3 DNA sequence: TGTGCCAGCAGCTTAGAGACAGGACAATACAATGAGCAGTTCTTC.

CDR3 bases: TGTGCCAGCAGCTTAAAGGGGAGCACCGGGGAGCTGTTTTTT. Amino acids: CASSLKGSTGELFF. The V and J genes are TRBV7-6 and TRBJ2-2, with D perhaps matching TRBD1 or TRBD2 (5 bases each). Germline CDR1 SGHVS, CDR2 FNYEAQ. V was trimmed by 2 bases and J by 4 bases, leaving 8 bases between them. The CDR3 has 14 residues.

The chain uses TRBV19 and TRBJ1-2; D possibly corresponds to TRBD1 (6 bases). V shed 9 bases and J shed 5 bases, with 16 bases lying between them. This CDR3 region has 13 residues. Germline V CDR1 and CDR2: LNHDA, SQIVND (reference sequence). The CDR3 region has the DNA TGTGCCAGCCATACAGGGTATGAGTATGGCTACACCTTC. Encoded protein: CASHTGYEYGYTF.

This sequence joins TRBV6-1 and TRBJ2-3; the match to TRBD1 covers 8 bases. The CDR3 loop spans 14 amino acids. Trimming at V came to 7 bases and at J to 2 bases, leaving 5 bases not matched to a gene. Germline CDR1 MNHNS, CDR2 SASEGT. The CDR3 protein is CASTGTGDTDTQYF. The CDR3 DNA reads TGTGCCAGCACCGGGACAGGAGACACAGATACGCAGTATTTT.

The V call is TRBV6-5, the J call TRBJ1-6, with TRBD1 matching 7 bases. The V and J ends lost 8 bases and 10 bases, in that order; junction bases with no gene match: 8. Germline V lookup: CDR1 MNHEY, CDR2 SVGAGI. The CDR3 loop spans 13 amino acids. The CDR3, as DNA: TGTGCCAGCGGGGCAGGGGGATCCTCACCCCTCCACTTT. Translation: CASGAGGSSPLHF.

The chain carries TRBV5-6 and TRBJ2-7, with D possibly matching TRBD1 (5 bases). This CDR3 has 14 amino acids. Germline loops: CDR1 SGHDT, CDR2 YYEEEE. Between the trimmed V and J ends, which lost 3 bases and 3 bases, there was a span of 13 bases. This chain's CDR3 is CASSSTNRRYEQYF. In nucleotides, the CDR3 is TGTGCCAGCAGCTCCACTAACAGGCGCTACGAGCAGTACTTC. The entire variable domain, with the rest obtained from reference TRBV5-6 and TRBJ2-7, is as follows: DAGVTQSPTHLIKTRGQQVTLRCSPKSGHDTVSWYQQALGQGPQFIFQYYEEEERQRGNFPDRFSGHQFPNYSSELNVNALLLGDSALYLCASSSTNRRYEQYFGPGTRLTVT.

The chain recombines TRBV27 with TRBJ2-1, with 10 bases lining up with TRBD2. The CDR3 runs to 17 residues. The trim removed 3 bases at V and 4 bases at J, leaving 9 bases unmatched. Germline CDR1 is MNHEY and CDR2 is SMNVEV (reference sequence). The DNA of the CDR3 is TGTGCCAGCAGTTTGTCAATAGCGGGGGGACCTTACAATGAGCAGTTCTTC. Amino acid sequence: CASSLSIAGGPYNEQFF.

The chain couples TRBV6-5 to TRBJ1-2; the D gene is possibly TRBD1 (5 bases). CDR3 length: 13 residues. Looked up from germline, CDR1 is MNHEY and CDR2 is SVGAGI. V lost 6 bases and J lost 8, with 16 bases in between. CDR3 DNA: TGTGCCAGCAGCCGGGGGGTTCGCTACGGCTACACCTTC. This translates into CASSRGVRYGYTF.